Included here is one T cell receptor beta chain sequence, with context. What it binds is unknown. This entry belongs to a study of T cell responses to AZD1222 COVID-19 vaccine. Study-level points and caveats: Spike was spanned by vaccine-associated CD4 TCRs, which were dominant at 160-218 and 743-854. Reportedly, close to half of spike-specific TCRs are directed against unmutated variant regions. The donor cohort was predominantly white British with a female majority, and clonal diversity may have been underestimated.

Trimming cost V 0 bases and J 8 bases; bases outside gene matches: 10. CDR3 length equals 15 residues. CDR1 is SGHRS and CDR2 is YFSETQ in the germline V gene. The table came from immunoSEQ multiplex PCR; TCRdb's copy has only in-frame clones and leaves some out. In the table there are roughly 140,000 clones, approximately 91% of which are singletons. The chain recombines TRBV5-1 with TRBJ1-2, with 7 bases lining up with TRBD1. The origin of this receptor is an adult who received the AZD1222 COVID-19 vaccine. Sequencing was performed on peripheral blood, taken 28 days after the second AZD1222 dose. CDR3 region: CASSLDGTEITGYTF. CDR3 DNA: TGCGCCAGCAGCTTGGATGGGACAGAAATTACAGGCTACACCTTC. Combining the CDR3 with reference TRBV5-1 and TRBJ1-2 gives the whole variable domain KAGVTQTPRYLIKTRGQQVTLSCSPISGHRSVSWYQQTPGQGLQFLFEYFSETQRNKGNFPGRFSGRQFSNSRSEMNVSTLELGDSALYLCASSLDGTEITGYTFGSGTRLTVV.